This T cell receptor beta chain was captured in a study of Graves' ophthalmopathy and Graves' hyperthyroidism. The germline gives CDR1 ENHRY, CDR2 SYGVKD. The CDR3 has 16 residues. V lost 10 bases to trimming and J lost 6 bases; unmatched junction nucleotides: 14. RNA transcripts yielded amplified TCR beta CDR3 regions. Second-round multiplex PCR came after a first-round RT-PCR that employed HTBI primers. TCRdb re-called the multiplex PCR reads through MiXCR, storing one row per CDR3 protein. The table shows approximately 700,000 distinct CDR3 sequences, with 40% occurring only once. Ophthalmopathy cases showed moderate-to-severe activity, scoring CAS ≥3 and NOSPECS ≥4, with duration under 3 months.

The gene calls are TRBV10-3 and TRBJ2-2; the match to TRBD1 covers 10 bases. The TCR originated in an adult man with Graves' ophthalmopathy. Sequencing input: peripheral blood. CDR3 residues: CASSKRTGGKAGELFF. The CDR3 DNA follows: TGTGCCAGCAGCAAGAGGACAGGGGGAAAGGCCGGGGAGCTGTTTTTT.